The 28 T cell receptor beta chains in this list originate from one sample, sequenced in a study of T cells in Graves' hyperthyroidism and ophthalmopathy. From RNA transcripts, TCR beta CDR3 regions were amplified. A set of HTBI primers served as the primers for a first-round RT-PCR of the TCR CDR3. TCRdb reanalysed the multiplex PCR reads using MiXCR and keeps one entry per CDR3 protein. The sample records about 600,000 distinct CDR3 sequences, around 16% being singletons. Material: blood. These TCRs come from a woman between 35 and 50 years old with Graves' ophthalmopathy.

This clonotype was seen repeatedly, ten times or more. The chain is built from TRBV2 and TRBJ2-1, with D unresolved. Germline CDR1 and CDR2: SNHLY and FYNNEI. V lost 5 bases to trimming and J lost 7 bases, with 12 bases between them. CDR3 size: 13 residues. CDR3 DNA: TGTGCCAGCAGTCTACAACCGTGGAATGAGCAGTTCTTC. This translates into CASSLQPWNEQFF.

The V call is TRBV20-1, the J call TRBJ2-1; D is uncertain. Germline-derived CDR1 and CDR2 are DFQATT and SNEGSKA (reference sequence). The V end lost 4 bases, the J end lost 10 bases, and 11 bases lay between the germline ends. This CDR3 comprises 11 residues. The CDR3 here is CSAMPSWEQFF. Here the CDR3 DNA reads TGCAGTGCTATGCCGAGTTGGGAGCAGTTCTTC.

This chain joins TRBV11-2 and TRBJ2-2; 9 bases match TRBD2. The ends lost 5 bases at V and 6 bases at J; junction bases unmatched: 10. The CDR3 contains 16 residues. Germline V gene data show CDR1 as SGHAT and CDR2 as FQNNGV. The CDR3 loop reads CASSRIAGEAPGELFF. CDR3 sequence (DNA): TGTGCCAGCAGCCGAATAGCGGGAGAGGCCCCCGGGGAGCTGTTTTTT.

This clonotype appeared many times. The rearrangement joins TRBV5-1 to TRBJ2-5; 10 nucleotides align to TRBD1. J was trimmed by 4 bases and V by 2 bases; bases with no gene match: 8. The germline gives CDR1 SGHRS, CDR2 YFSETQ. The CDR3 is made up of 16 amino acids. The CDR3 bases are TGCGCCAGCAGCTTCACCACCGGGACAGGGGCAGAGACCCAGTACTTC. Translating it yields CASSFTTGTGAETQYF.

V is TRBV5-1 and J is TRBJ1-5; 9 bases align to TRBD1. This CDR3 has 15 amino acids. Unmatched junction bases numbered 3, after V lost 2 bases and J lost 3 bases. CDR1 is SGHRS, CDR2 YFSETQ, per germline. CDR3: CASSFGDRDNQPQHF. DNA for the CDR3: TGCGCCAGCAGCTTCGGGGACAGGGACAATCAGCCCCAGCATTTT. Combining the CDR3 with reference TRBV5-1 and TRBJ1-5 gives the whole variable domain KAGVTQTPRYLIKTRGQQVTLSCSPISGHRSVSWYQQTPGQGLQFLFEYFSETQRNKGNFPGRFSGRQFSNSRSEMNVSTLELGDSALYLCASSFGDRDNQPQHFGDGTRLSIL.

The genes are TRBV7-2 and TRBJ1-5; no firm D call. Trimming left V 5 bases short and J 0 bases short, with 11 bases between. This CDR3 region has 15 residues. The germline V gene has CDR1 SGHTA and CDR2 FQGNSA. The CDR3 loop is CASSVGLHSNQPQHF. The CDR3 nucleotides read TGTGCCAGCAGCGTAGGTTTACATAGCAATCAGCCCCAGCATTTT. Using reference TRBV7-2 and TRBJ1-5 for the parts outside the CDR3, the full variable domain is GAGVSQSPSNKVTEKGKDVELRCDPISGHTALYWYRQSLGQGLEFLIYFQGNSAPDKSGLPSDRFSAERTGGSVSTLTIQRTQQEDSAVYLCASSVGLHSNQPQHFGDGTRLSIL.

In its sample, this clonotype was seen many times. The chain employs TRBV12-3 or TRBV12-4 and TRBJ2-1; D uncertain. The CDR3 runs 16 residues. Trimming removed 5 bases at V and 7 bases at J, with 21 bases between. CDR3 nucleotide sequence: TGTGCCAGCAGTCTCCTTTTAGGCCGTAGTATAAATGAGCAGTTCTTC. Translating gives CASSLLLGRSINEQFF.

V gene TRBV6-2 or TRBV6-3 combines with J gene TRBJ2-7; TRBD1 or TRBD2 may be the D gene (5 bases each). Germline V gene lookup returns CDR1 MNHEY and CDR2 SVGEGT. CDR3 length: 13 amino acids. V was pared by 6 bases and J by 7 bases, with 16 bases between. CDR3 in amino acids: CASRRGVGPEQYF. The CDR3 DNA follows: TGTGCCAGCAGACGGGGTGTGGGACCAGAGCAGTACTTC.

The chain is built from TRBV6-1 and TRBJ2-5, with D possibly TRBD2 on 6 matching bases. V lost 7 bases, J lost 6 bases, and 21 bases lay in between. Germline assignment: CDR1 MNHNS and CDR2 SASEGT. This CDR3 region has 15 residues. The CDR3 reads CASTTPQRVRQTQYF. The CDR3 DNA follows: TGTGCCAGCACCACCCCCCAGCGGGTTAGGCAGACCCAGTACTTC.

This clonotype was counted a few times. The chain recombines TRBV12-3 or TRBV12-4 with TRBJ2-1, with 11 bases fitting TRBD2. V dropped 3 bases and J dropped 5; count of bases not matched to a gene: 6. CDR3 size: 16 residues. The CDR3 loop is CASSFLAGGGNNEQFF. CDR3 DNA sequence: TGTGCCAGCAGTTTTTTAGCGGGAGGGGGGAACAATGAGCAGTTCTTC.

This clonotype appeared many times. V usage is TRBV12-3 or TRBV12-4 and J usage is TRBJ2-1, with TRBD2 matching 12 bases. Germline trimming cut 4 bases from V and 8 bases from J; bases unmatched to any gene: 9. The CDR3 loop spans 16 amino acids. The CDR3 loop reads CASSWGGLAGRDEQFF. CDR3 coding DNA: TGTGCCAGCAGTTGGGGGGGACTAGCGGGTAGGGATGAGCAGTTCTTC.

The table lists this clonotype with many counts. The gene calls are TRBV5-5 and TRBJ2-7, with a possible D match to TRBD2 (6 bases). The CDR3 consists of 14 residues. The V gene lost 2 bases and the J gene lost 2 bases, with 11 bases spanning the gap. Germline V CDR1 and CDR2: SGHKS, YYEKEE (reference sequence). As DNA, the CDR3 is TGTGCCAGCAGCTTTTCGCGGGGCACCTACGAGCAGTACTTC. Translated, it gives CASSFSRGTYEQYF.

This clonotype came up many times. This chain uses TRBV7-2 with TRBJ1-4, with no clear D. V shed 5 bases and J shed 6 bases, with 10 bases lying between them. The germline V gene has CDR1 SGHTA and CDR2 FQGNSA. The CDR3 spans 13 residues. The CDR3 DNA reads as TGTGCCAGCAGCCTCCAGGCCGATGAAAAACTGTTTTTT. This gives the protein CASSLQADEKLFF.

The V and J genes are TRBV15 and TRBJ1-1; 9 bases align to TRBD1. The CDR3 covers 17 residues. Germline loops: CDR1 LNHNV, CDR2 YYDKDF (reference sequence). Trimming at V came to 5 bases and at J to 1 base, leaving 11 bases not matched to a gene. The CDR3 DNA reads TGTGCCACCAGCGGGCACACAGGGGGCGAGGGGAACACTGAAGCTTTCTTT. Translated: CATSGHTGGEGNTEAFF.

This clonotype was counted only a few times. The chain carries TRBV29-1 and TRBJ2-7; the match to TRBD1 covers 10 bases. Germline CDR1 reads SQVTM; CDR2 reads ANQGSEA. CDR3 length: 14 amino acids. V trimming: 7 bases; J trimming: 2 bases; junction bases outside the gene matches: 8. The CDR3 is CSASAGTGAYEQYF. The CDR3 nucleotides are TGCAGCGCCTCCGCTGGGACAGGGGCCTACGAGCAGTACTTC.

This clonotype was seen repeatedly, ten times or more. CDR3 DNA sequence: TGTGCCAGCAGCACCACGACAGGGGGTGGCTACACCTTC. This sequence encodes CASSTTTGGGYTF. The rearrangement joins TRBV13 to TRBJ1-2; 9 positions agree with TRBD1. The CDR3 has 13 residues. The junction had 5 bases not matched to a gene; V was cut back by 5 bases and J by 7 bases. CDR1 is PRHDT and CDR2 is FYEKMQ in the germline V gene (reference sequence). The whole variable domain, remainder taken from reference TRBV13 and TRBJ1-2, is AAGVIQSPRHLIKEKRETATLKCYPIPRHDTVYWYQQGPGQDPQFLISFYEKMQSDKGSIPDRFSAQQFSDYHSELNMSSLELGDSALYFCASSTTTGGGYTFGSGTRLTVV.

Concerning this clonotype: This could be a read error, since a much larger clone is one nucleotide away. The rearrangement joins TRBV28 to TRBJ2-3; the match to TRBD2 covers 8 bases. The germline V gene encodes CDR1 MDHEN and CDR2 SYDVKM. The junction had 10 bases not matched to a gene; V was cut back by 3 bases and J by 2 bases. This CDR3 is 17 amino acids long. CDR3 in amino acids: CASSFPPTGGSTDTQYF. The CDR3 DNA reads as TGTGCCAGCAGTTTCCCACCTACGGGAGGGTCCACAGATACGCAGTATTTT.

This clonotype came up a few times. The chain employs TRBV4-1 and TRBJ2-1; 10 nucleotides line up with TRBD1. Germline values: CDR1 MGHRA, CDR2 YSYEKL. The V gene end was trimmed by 4 bases and the J gene end by 5 bases; junction bases not matched to a gene: 11. The CDR3 contains 17 residues. CDR3: CASSLDPGQGINNEQFF. In DNA form, the CDR3 reads TGCGCCAGCAGCCTAGACCCGGGACAGGGGATTAACAATGAGCAGTTCTTC.

Ten or more counts support this clonotype. The rearrangement links TRBV11-2 to TRBJ2-3, with 9 nucleotides matching TRBD2. J lost 5 bases, V lost 6 bases, and 15 bases had no gene match. The germline CDR1 and CDR2 sequences are SGHAT and FQNNGV. CDR3 length: 17 amino acids. The CDR3 sequence is CASRDGRGGRVRDTQYF. CDR3 sequence (DNA): TGTGCCAGCAGGGATGGGCGGGGGGGCCGAGTAAGAGATACGCAGTATTTT.

The chain joins TRBV6-1 to TRBJ2-7; TRBD2 matches at 8 bases. The CDR3 has 15 residues. Germline-derived CDR1 and CDR2 are MNHNS and SASEGT. V trimming: 5 bases; J trimming: 2 bases; junction bases outside the gene matches: 8. The CDR3 DNA reads TGTGCCAGCAGTTTAGAGCGGGAGTCGGCCTACGAGCAGTACTTC. This gives the protein CASSLERESAYEQYF.

This clonotype has at least ten counts. The rearrangement uses TRBV15 and TRBJ1-1; unclear D gene. The CDR3 has 14 residues. The V end was cut by 0 bases, the J end by 5 bases, with 10 bases between. CDR1 LNHNV and CDR2 YYDKDF come from the germline V gene (reference sequence). CDR3 sequence (DNA): TGTGCCACCAGCAGAGATATAATGGGAACTGAAGCTTTCTTT. The encoded protein is CATSRDIMGTEAFF.

This clonotype was seen repeatedly, ten times or more. This sequence joins TRBV18 and TRBJ2-3; the D is unclear. The V gene's germline CDR1 is KGHSH and CDR2 LQKENI. V was clipped by 2 bases and J by 4 bases, with 7 bases between them. The CDR3 is 13 amino acids. The chain's CDR3 is CASSPSVADTQYF. The DNA for the CDR3 is TGTGCCAGCTCACCATCTGTCGCAGATACGCAGTATTTT. The full variable domain, with the rest looked up from reference TRBV18 and TRBJ2-3, is NAGVMQNPRHLVRRRGQEARLRCSPMKGHSHVYWYRQLPEEGLKFMVYLQKENIIDESGMPKERFSAEFPKEGPSILRIQQVVRGDSAAYFCASSPSVADTQYFGPGTRLTVL.

The chain couples TRBV10-2 to TRBJ1-2; no firm D call. The length of the CDR3 is 14 residues. Trimming took 5 bases from V and 3 from J, leaving 13 bases between them. Germline-derived CDR1 and CDR2 are WSHSY and SAAADI. The CDR3 DNA reads TGCGCCAGCAGTTTGGAGGGAACCCACTATGGCTACACCTTC. This encodes CASSLEGTHYGYTF.

This rearrangement joins TRBV2 to TRBJ1-3; D ambiguous. Germline CDR1 and CDR2: SNHLY and FYNNEI. CDR3 size: 15 residues. Trimming stripped 7 bases from V and 0 bases from J, with 13 bases between. CDR3 amino acids: CASNLQSCSGNTIYF. The CDR3 nucleotides read TGTGCCAGCAATCTGCAGTCCTGCTCTGGAAACACCATATATTTT.

This clonotype was detected a few times. The gene calls are TRBV7-8 and TRBJ1-1, with no clear D. CDR3 size: 13 residues. From germline, CDR1 is SGHVS and CDR2 FQNEAQ. Trimming left V 7 bases short and J 11 bases short, with 20 bases between. CDR3 coding DNA: TGTGCCAGCATCCAAACGGCGATCGGGTCGGCTTTCTTT. Translating it yields CASIQTAIGSAFF.

This clonotype was counted at least ten times. The J gene is TRBJ2-3, the V gene TRBV6-1, with TRBD2 matching over 9 bases. Trimming took 9 bases from V and 1 from J; bases not matched to a gene: 8. Germline-derived CDR1 and CDR2 are MNHNS and SASEGT. The CDR3 spans 15 residues. Here the CDR3 DNA reads TGTGCCAGGAGGGGTGGCGGGAGGGGCACAGATACGCAGTATTTT. Its translation is CARRGGGRGTDTQYF.

Only a few counts were recorded for this clonotype. This rearrangement joins TRBV6-2 or TRBV6-3 to TRBJ1-5, with D possibly being TRBD1 (5 bases). The V gene's germline CDR1 is MNHEY and CDR2 SVGEGT. The V gene lost 9 bases and the J gene lost 5 bases, with 11 bases spanning the gap. The CDR3 loop spans 12 amino acids. CDR3 sequence reads: CASGQGYQPQHF. In nucleotides, the CDR3 is TGTGCCAGTGGCCAGGGTTATCAGCCCCAGCATTTT.

The J gene is TRBJ2-7, the V gene TRBV7-9; 7 bases agree with TRBD1. The CDR3 runs 16 residues. The ends lost 5 bases at V and 0 bases at J; junction bases unmatched: 10. Germline loops: CDR1 SEHNR, CDR2 FQNEAQ (reference sequence). The CDR3: CASSPLTGENSYEQYF. CDR3 DNA: TGTGCCAGCAGCCCACTCACAGGGGAAAACTCCTACGAGCAGTACTTC.